Following are 29 T cell receptor beta chains from one sample sequenced in a study of Graves' ophthalmopathy and Graves' hyperthyroidism. The sequenced template was RNA, covering the TCR beta CDR3 region. An opening RT-PCR round employed HTBI primers and preceded a second-round multiplex PCR. TCRdb passed the multiplex PCR reads through MiXCR, listing each CDR3 protein once. The sample consists of under 250,000 distinct CDR3 sequences, around 28% of them appearing once. The sequenced material came from peripheral blood. The receptor set was obtained from a man over 45 with Graves' ophthalmopathy.

The rearrangement joins TRBV12-3 or TRBV12-4 to TRBJ1-1; D remains ambiguous. V was pared by 6 bases and J by 1 base, with 9 bases between. The CDR3 runs 13 residues. CDR3 DNA sequence: TGTGCCAGCAGACGTAGGGAGAACACTGAAGCTTTCTTT. Protein product: CASRRRENTEAFF.

This clonotype was recorded at least ten times. V is TRBV29-1 and J is TRBJ1-1, with TRBD1 matching over 8 bases. Germline loops: CDR1 SQVTM, CDR2 ANQGSEA. Losses at the gene ends were 4 bases for V and 0 bases for J; bases not matched to a gene: 4. The CDR3 totals 14 residues. The CDR3 region has the DNA TGCAGCGTTGCACAGGGGGGGATGAACACTGAAGCTTTCTTT. This codes for CSVAQGGMNTEAFF.

This clonotype has ten or more counts. The rearrangement uses TRBV9 and TRBJ2-7, with 7 bases lining up with TRBD2. From germline, CDR1 is SGDLS and CDR2 YYNGEE. This CDR3 spans 15 amino acids. V lost 4 bases, J lost 6 bases, and 13 bases stayed unmatched. CDR3 in DNA: TGTGCCAGCAGCCCCCGACTAGCCGCTGTCGCCGAGCAGTACTTC. Translation: CASSPRLAAVAEQYF.

J is TRBJ2-7 and V is TRBV6-5, with D tentatively TRBD1 (6 bases). The V end was cut by 0 bases, the J end by 3 bases, with 9 bases between. Germline assignment: CDR1 MNHEY and CDR2 SVGAGI. This CDR3 comprises 14 residues. CDR3 residues: CASSYSGTIYEQYF. CDR3 DNA sequence: TGTGCCAGCAGTTACTCAGGGACAATCTACGAGCAGTACTTC.

This clonotype appeared many times. The CDR3 DNA sequence: TGCGCCAGCAGCCCGGAATCCCCTTCCTACGAGCAGTACTTC. This codes for CASSPESPSYEQYF. The chain carries TRBV5-1 and TRBJ2-7; D call uncertain. CDR3 length: 14 amino acids. Germline assignment: CDR1 SGHRS and CDR2 YFSETQ. V lost 4 bases, J lost 1 base, and 12 bases lay in between.

This clonotype was observed many times. This chain links TRBV15 with TRBJ2-7; no reliable D call. Trimming removed 2 bases from V and 3 bases from J, with 14 bases in between. The CDR3 consists of 15 residues. Germline V lookup: CDR1 LNHNV, CDR2 YYDKDF (reference sequence). In DNA, the CDR3 is TGTGCCACCAGCAGATCCGCCGGGTCCCTCTACGAGCAGTACTTC. Its protein is CATSRSAGSLYEQYF.

The rearrangement joins TRBV6-1 to TRBJ2-7, with D perhaps matching TRBD2 (6 bases). Per the germline V gene, CDR1 is MNHNS and CDR2 is SASEGT. The CDR3 consists of 16 residues. V was pared by 5 bases and J by 1 base, with 18 bases between. CDR3 sequence (DNA): TGTGCCAGCAGTCGCAGGGATCTCGGGACTTCCTACGAGCAGTACTTC. Amino acid sequence: CASSRRDLGTSYEQYF.

This clonotype occurred many times. The rearrangement links TRBV29-1 to TRBJ1-2; 9 nucleotides agree with TRBD1. The CDR3 length is 14 residues. V shed 4 bases and J 8 bases; nucleotides not matched to a gene: 11. CDR1 is SQVTM, CDR2 ANQGSEA, per germline. This chain's CDR3 is CSVAIWDRESGYTF. The CDR3 coding sequence is TGCAGCGTTGCAATCTGGGACAGGGAATCGGGCTACACCTTC.

The rearrangement uses TRBV11-2 and TRBJ2-6, with D maybe TRBD2 (5 bases). The CDR3 extends over 17 amino acids. V was clipped by 8 bases and J by 1 base, with 18 bases between them. The germline gives CDR1 SGHAT, CDR2 FQNNGV. The CDR3 loop reads CASGMTGSGSGANVLTF. The CDR3 bases are TGTGCCAGCGGCATGACGGGGTCGGGGTCTGGGGCCAACGTCCTGACTTTC.

This chain joins TRBV6-1 and TRBJ1-5; D is undetermined. The CDR3 is 12 amino acids. In germline, CDR1 is MNHNS, CDR2 SASEGT. Trimming left V 11 bases short and J 2 bases short, with 10 bases between. This CDR3 reads CAVASGNQPQHF. In DNA form, the CDR3 reads TGTGCCGTCGCGTCCGGCAATCAGCCCCAGCATTTT.

J is TRBJ1-5 and V is TRBV6-2 or TRBV6-3; weak D call: TRBD1 (5 bases). CDR1 is MNHEY and CDR2 is SVGEGT in the germline V gene. V was clipped by 0 bases and J by 0 bases, with 6 bases between them. The CDR3 consists of 15 residues. CDR3 sequence: CASSYSRVSNQPQHF. The CDR3 region has the DNA TGTGCCAGCAGTTACTCCAGGGTTAGCAATCAGCCCCAGCATTTT.

This clonotype was observed at least ten times. V is TRBV6-1 and J is TRBJ1-1; D gene ambiguous. This CDR3 has 11 residues. The V end lost 2 bases, the J end lost 11 bases, and 9 bases lay between the germline ends. Looked up from germline, CDR1 is MNHNS and CDR2 is SASEGT. CDR3 loop: CASSETPAAFF. The CDR3, as DNA: TGTGCCAGCAGTGAAACCCCCGCCGCTTTCTTT.

The table lists this clonotype with many counts. The chain recombines TRBV28 with TRBJ2-7, with D perhaps matching TRBD2 (5 bases). The CDR3 runs to 13 residues. V lost 7 bases, J lost 3 bases, and 13 bases lay in between. Germline CDR1 MDHEN, CDR2 SYDVKM. Written as DNA, the CDR3 is TGTGCCAGCACCCCCGGACTGAACTACGAGCAGTACTTC. Its translation is CASTPGLNYEQYF.

At least ten counts were recorded for this clonotype. The rearrangement joins TRBV10-3 to TRBJ1-2; perhaps TRBD1 as D (5 bases). CDR1 ENHRY and CDR2 SYGVKD come from the germline V gene. This CDR3 region has 14 residues. The V gene lost 10 bases and the J gene lost 5 bases, with 20 bases spanning the gap. The CDR3: CATQRQDTGYGYTF. CDR3 nucleotides: TGTGCCACTCAAAGGCAGGACACCGGTTATGGCTACACCTTC.

This clonotype was counted at least ten times. The chain has TRBV12-3 or TRBV12-4 and TRBJ2-7; a possible D gene is TRBD2 (6 bases). The V end lost 6 bases, the J end lost 4 bases, and 16 bases lay between the germline ends. The CDR3 extends over 14 amino acids. The CDR3, as DNA: TGTGCCAGCAGCGAGCGGGCCGTGGGTTACGAGCAGTACTTC. Protein sequence: CASSERAVGYEQYF.

This clonotype was found many times. CDR3 region: CASSLGLPGLSHEQYF. As DNA, the CDR3 is TGTGCCAGCAGTTTAGGTCTGCCCGGACTCAGCCACGAGCAGTACTTC. V and J are TRBV12-3 or TRBV12-4 and TRBJ2-7; D may be TRBD2 (5 bases). Trimming took off 1 base at V and 5 bases at J, with 18 bases between the two ends. The CDR3 is 16 residues long.

This clonotype was observed many times. V usage is TRBV19 and J usage is TRBJ1-2; D call uncertain. The CDR3 consists of 11 residues. The V gene's germline CDR1 is LNHDA and CDR2 SQIVND (reference sequence). Between the trimmed V and J ends, which lost 4 bases and 7 bases, there was a span of 7 bases. The CDR3: CASSKWGGYTF. The CDR3 bases are TGTGCCAGTAGTAAGTGGGGTGGCTACACCTTC.

In this sample, this clonotype turned up many times. The V gene is TRBV29-1, the J gene TRBJ1-2; possible D gene TRBD1, 6 bases. The V gene lost 6 bases and the J gene lost 6 bases, with 14 bases spanning the gap. Germline V gene data show CDR1 as SQVTM and CDR2 as ANQGSEA. The CDR3 extends over 12 amino acids. The DNA of the CDR3 is TGCAGCGTGGGGAACAGGGATCATGGCTACACCTTC. Its protein is CSVGNRDHGYTF.

This rearrangement joins TRBV4-1 to TRBJ2-7; D not resolved. V shed 0 bases and J shed 2 bases, with 11 bases lying between them. The CDR3 spans 15 residues. CDR1 is MGHRA, CDR2 YSYEKL, per germline. The CDR3 here is CASSQDRATTYEQYF. Here the CDR3 DNA reads TGCGCCAGCAGCCAAGATCGTGCCACCACCTACGAGCAGTACTTC.

This clonotype was detected many times. The genes are TRBV6-5 and TRBJ1-1; D is possibly TRBD1 (6 bases). The CDR3 sequence is 14 residues long. The germline V gene encodes CDR1 MNHEY and CDR2 SVGAGI. The V end lost 0 bases, the J end lost 7 bases, and 12 bases lay between the germline ends. The CDR3 DNA sequence: TGTGCCAGCAGTTACTCGTACAGGGCCGTTGAAGCTTTCTTT. As protein: CASSYSYRAVEAFF.

The chain is built from TRBV12-3 or TRBV12-4 and TRBJ2-2, with D maybe TRBD2 (5 bases). The CDR3 has 13 amino acids. Trimming left V 6 bases short and J 4 bases short, with 9 bases between. CDR3 nucleotide sequence: TGTGCCAGCAGCACCGGACTCACCGGGGAGCTGTTTTTT. It specifies CASSTGLTGELFF.

This clonotype was observed at least ten times. The chain is built from TRBV20-1 and TRBJ2-7, with D perhaps matching TRBD1 (5 bases). The V end was cut by 6 bases, the J end by 1 base, with 16 bases between. Germline CDR1 is DFQATT and CDR2 is SNEGSKA (reference sequence). This CDR3 region has 14 residues. CDR3 loop: CSAPDTGSSYEQYF. The CDR3 DNA reads TGCAGTGCACCCGATACAGGTTCGTCCTACGAGCAGTACTTC.

This clonotype was recorded at least ten times. The rearrangement links TRBV9 to TRBJ1-2, with TRBD1 matching over 7 bases. The CDR3 extends over 15 amino acids. Losses at the gene ends were 3 bases for V and 1 base for J; bases not matched to a gene: 6. Germline values: CDR1 SGDLS, CDR2 YYNGEE. The CDR3 here is CASSGRDSGNYGYTF. CDR3 bases: TGTGCCAGCAGCGGACGGGACAGCGGTAACTATGGCTACACCTTC. The variable domain in full, completed from reference TRBV9 and TRBJ1-2, reads DSGVTQTPKHLITATGQRVTLRCSPRSGDLSVYWYQQSLDQGLQFLIQYYNGEERAKGNILERFSAQQFPDLHSELNLSSLELGDSALYFCASSGRDSGNYGYTFGSGTRLTVV.

The CDR3 DNA reads TGTGCCAGCAGTGTCCGGGACCCGTCCGACAGGGTTTACTACGAGCAGTACTTC. This gives the protein CASSVRDPSDRVYYEQYF. This chain joins TRBV6-1 and TRBJ2-7; 7 bases agree with TRBD1. CDR3 length equals 18 residues. Germline trimming cut 4 bases from V and 3 bases from J; bases unmatched to any gene: 18. Germline CDR1 is MNHNS and CDR2 is SASEGT.

This clonotype was seen ten or more times. The chain recombines TRBV6-1 with TRBJ2-7, with a possible D match to TRBD1 (6 bases). The CDR3 consists of 14 residues. Trimming pared 5 bases from V and 0 bases from J, leaving 11 bases between. Per germline, CDR1 MNHNS and CDR2 SASEGT. Here the CDR3 reads CASSRGQLSYEQYF. The CDR3 coding sequence is TGTGCCAGCAGTAGAGGACAGCTCTCCTACGAGCAGTACTTC.

This clonotype showed up many times. V is TRBV12-3 or TRBV12-4 and J is TRBJ2-5; the match to TRBD2 covers 11 bases. The CDR3 is 15 residues long. J was trimmed by 3 bases and V by 4 bases; bases with no gene match: 4. The CDR3 DNA is TGTGCCAGCAGTTCGTCACTAGCGGGAGAAGAGACCCAGTACTTC. As protein: CASSSSLAGEETQYF.

There are many counts of this clonotype. The rearrangement uses TRBV29-1 and TRBJ1-2; 7 bases match TRBD1. Germline-derived CDR1 and CDR2 are SQVTM and ANQGSEA. This CDR3 comprises 13 residues. V was pared by 6 bases and J by 5 bases, with 9 bases of the junction left unmatched. CDR3 sequence (DNA): TGCAGCGTGGAATCCGGGACAGATTATGGCTACACCTTC. Its protein product is CSVESGTDYGYTF.

The J gene is TRBJ1-2, the V gene TRBV6-2 or TRBV6-3; a weak D match, TRBD1 (5 bases). The CDR3 loop spans 14 amino acids. The V and J ends lost 4 bases and 4 bases respectively, with 13 bases between them. Looked up from germline, CDR1 is MNHEY and CDR2 is SVGEGT. CDR3 coding DNA: TGTGCCAGCAGTTCCCACGGGACTCCCTATGGCTACACCTTC. Protein: CASSSHGTPYGYTF.

This clonotype was observed a handful of times. This rearrangement joins TRBV6-1 to TRBJ1-6; D not resolved. The V end lost 7 bases, the J end lost 6 bases, and 13 bases lay between the germline ends. The length of the CDR3 is 14 residues. Germline-derived CDR1 and CDR2 are MNHNS and SASEGT. CDR3 in amino acids: CASTDTLTNSPLHF. The DNA of the CDR3 is TGTGCCAGCACCGATACCTTAACTAATTCACCCCTCCACTTT.